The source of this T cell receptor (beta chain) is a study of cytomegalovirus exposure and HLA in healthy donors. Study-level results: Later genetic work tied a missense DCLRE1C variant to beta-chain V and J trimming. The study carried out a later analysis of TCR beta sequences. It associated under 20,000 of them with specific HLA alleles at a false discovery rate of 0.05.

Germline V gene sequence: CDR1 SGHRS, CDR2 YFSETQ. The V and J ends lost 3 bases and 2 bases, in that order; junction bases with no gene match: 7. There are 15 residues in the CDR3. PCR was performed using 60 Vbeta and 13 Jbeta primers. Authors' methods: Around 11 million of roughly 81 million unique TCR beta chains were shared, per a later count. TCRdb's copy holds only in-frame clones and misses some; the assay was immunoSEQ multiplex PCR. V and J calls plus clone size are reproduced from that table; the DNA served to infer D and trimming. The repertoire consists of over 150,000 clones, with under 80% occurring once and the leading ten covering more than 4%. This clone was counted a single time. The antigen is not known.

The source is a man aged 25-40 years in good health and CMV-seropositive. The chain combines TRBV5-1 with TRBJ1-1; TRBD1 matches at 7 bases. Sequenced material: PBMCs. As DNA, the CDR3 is TGCGCCAGCAGCTGGACAGGCGGGGCTAACACTGAAGCTTTCTTT. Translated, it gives CASSWTGGANTEAFF.